Each of the 24 T cell receptor beta chains below was sequenced from the same sample in a study of blood T cells in healthy people across ages. With a J-beta primer mix and a sample-barcoded 5' primer, a second PCR ran roughly 6 to 12 cycles. Each CDR3 protein gets one entry after TCRdb re-called the 5' RACE reads with MiXCR. The sample includes hundreds of thousands of distinct CDR3 sequences, roughly 50% of them seen just once. The sample comprised blood. The source is a man aged 25-45 years in good health.

The V call is TRBV12-3 or TRBV12-4, the J call TRBJ1-6; 7 positions agree with TRBD1. This CDR3 has 14 amino acids. V dropped 3 bases and J dropped 7; count of bases not matched to a gene: 3. The CDR3 here is CASSLEGANSPLHF. The CDR3 region has the DNA TGTGCCAGCAGTTTGGAGGGGGCAAATTCACCCCTCCACTTT.

The chain joins TRBV5-1 to TRBJ2-2; D remains unclear. Germline CDR1 reads SGHRS; CDR2 reads YFSETQ. V was trimmed by 5 bases and J by 6 bases, leaving 14 bases between them. This CDR3 has 14 residues. The CDR3 spells CASSVRIGAGELFF. For the CDR3, the DNA is TGCGCCAGCAGTGTGCGTATTGGTGCCGGGGAGCTGTTTTTT.

V usage is TRBV2 and J usage is TRBJ2-1, with D possibly matching TRBD2 (5 bases). This CDR3 has 15 amino acids. The germline V gene encodes CDR1 SNHLY and CDR2 FYNNEI. Trimming left V 3 bases short and J 7 bases short, with 16 bases between. The CDR3 loop is CASSDPRGLANEQFF. In DNA, the CDR3 is TGTGCCAGCAGTGATCCTAGAGGTCTAGCAAATGAGCAGTTCTTC.

This clonotype showed up just a few times. The J gene is TRBJ2-5, the V gene TRBV20-1; tentative D call: TRBD2 (5 bases). V lost 5 bases to trimming and J lost 5 bases, with 24 bases between them. Germline CDR1 DFQATT, CDR2 SNEGSKA (reference sequence). The CDR3 extends over 16 amino acids. The CDR3 protein is CSAYNPGSLDWETQYF. CDR3 DNA sequence: TGCAGTGCTTACAACCCGGGGAGTTTAGATTGGGAGACCCAGTACTTC.

V is TRBV10-3 and J is TRBJ2-1, with 11 bases fitting TRBD2. There are 15 residues in the CDR3. The V and J ends lost 3 bases and 7 bases, in that order; junction bases with no gene match: 5. From germline, CDR1 is ENHRY and CDR2 SYGVKD. The CDR3 bases are TGTGCCATCAGTGAAACTAGCGGGGGTTTAAATGAGCAGTTCTTC. This gives the protein CAISETSGGLNEQFF.

This clonotype came up once. J is TRBJ2-2 and V is TRBV7-3; the D is unclear. Germline V gene data show CDR1 as SGHTA and CDR2 as FQGTGA. Trimming pared 1 base from V and 2 bases from J, leaving 5 bases between. The CDR3 length is 14 residues. The CDR3 spells CASSLSHNTGELFF. Written as DNA, the CDR3 is TGTGCCAGCAGCTTAAGCCATAACACCGGGGAGCTGTTTTTT.

The chain uses TRBV20-1 and TRBJ2-7; TRBD2 matches at 8 bases. Looked up from germline, CDR1 is DFQATT and CDR2 is SNEGSKA (reference sequence). V dropped 0 bases and J dropped 3; count of bases not matched to a gene: 4. There are 14 residues in the CDR3. Written as DNA, the CDR3 is TGCAGTGCTAGAGACGGGGGGGAGTACTACGAGCAGTACTTC. This encodes CSARDGGEYYEQYF.

This clonotype came up a few times. The genes are TRBV29-1 and TRBJ2-5, with 9 bases aligning to TRBD2. This CDR3 has 15 residues. CDR1 is SQVTM, CDR2 ANQGSEA, per germline. J lost 3 bases, V lost 1 base, and 6 bases had no gene match. As DNA, the CDR3 is TGCAGCGTTGAAGCGCCTAGCGGGAAGAAAGAGACCCAGTACTTC. Its protein product is CSVEAPSGKKETQYF.

The gene calls are TRBV6-5 and TRBJ2-3; D is possibly TRBD1 (6 bases). CDR3 length: 13 residues. Trimming left V 6 bases short and J 8 bases short, with 15 bases between. Germline CDR1 reads MNHEY; CDR2 reads SVGAGI. The CDR3, as DNA: TGTGCCAGCAGGTCCTATATAGGGGGTACGCAGTATTTT. This codes for CASRSYIGGTQYF.

V and J are TRBV6-1 and TRBJ1-5; D is unresolved. CDR1 and CDR2 from the germline V gene are MNHNS and SASEGT. The CDR3 runs to 13 residues. Trimming stripped 4 bases from V and 5 bases from J, with 9 bases between. The CDR3 here is CASSGVSDQPQHF. Written as DNA, the CDR3 is TGTGCCAGCAGTGGTGTATCCGATCAGCCCCAGCATTTT.

The J gene is TRBJ2-3, the V gene TRBV28; D perhaps matches TRBD1 (6 bases). Germline-derived CDR1 and CDR2 are MDHEN and SYDVKM. The CDR3 loop spans 15 amino acids. Trimming removed 0 bases from V and 2 bases from J, with 9 bases in between. CDR3 loop: CASSLWGTLTDTQYF. The DNA of the CDR3 is TGTGCCAGCAGTTTATGGGGGACACTCACAGATACGCAGTATTTT.

V and J are TRBV5-1 and TRBJ1-2; D not certain. V lost 0 bases and J 7 bases, leaving 10 bases between the germline ends. Germline values: CDR1 SGHRS, CDR2 YFSETQ. The CDR3 runs 13 residues. Here the CDR3 reads CASSLATRSGYTF. The DNA of the CDR3 is TGCGCCAGCAGCTTGGCCACTCGTAGTGGCTACACCTTC.

To note about this clonotype: This may be a read error, as it is one base from a much larger clone. V gene TRBV20-1 combines with J gene TRBJ2-5; D is unresolved. The DNA end favors TRBJ2-7, so the J call may be wrong. Germline V CDR1 and CDR2: DFQATT, SNEGSKA (reference sequence). The CDR3 is 11 amino acids. Written as DNA, the CDR3 is TGCAGTGGGTCGCGACCCTACGAGCAGTACTTC. This sequence encodes CSGSRPYEQYF.

This rearrangement joins TRBV5-6 to TRBJ2-7; D is undetermined. Trimming removed 2 bases from V and 3 bases from J, with 12 bases in between. The CDR3 has 14 residues. Per germline, CDR1 SGHDT and CDR2 YYEEEE. The CDR3 here is CASSFSLGDYEQYF. CDR3 nucleotides: TGTGCCAGCAGCTTCTCCTTGGGCGACTACGAGCAGTACTTC.

Many counts were recorded for this clonotype. The V call is TRBV7-2, the J call TRBJ2-7; D gene unclear. The CDR3 is 12 amino acids. Per the germline V gene, CDR1 is SGHTA and CDR2 is FQGNSA. The ends were cut back, 3 bases at V and 2 bases at J, with 5 bases in the middle. In DNA form, the CDR3 reads TGTGCCAGCAGCTTCCGTCCCTACGAGCAGTACTTC. Protein sequence: CASSFRPYEQYF.

The rearrangement links TRBV7-2 to TRBJ1-2, with TRBD1 identical over 10 bases. The CDR3 has 16 residues. Losses at the gene ends were 1 base for V and 3 bases for J; bases not matched to a gene: 5. CDR1 is SGHTA, CDR2 FQGNSA, per germline. Here the CDR3 reads CASSLGGQGSDYGYTF. The CDR3 bases are TGTGCCAGCAGCTTAGGGGGACAGGGGTCCGACTATGGCTACACCTTC.

In its sample, this clonotype was seen many times. This rearrangement joins TRBV20-1 to TRBJ2-3, with 12 bases that match TRBD2. CDR3 size: 15 residues. J lost 3 bases, V lost 6 bases, and 7 bases had no gene match. Germline loops: CDR1 DFQATT, CDR2 SNEGSKA (reference sequence). The CDR3 DNA follows: TGCAGTGCCCCCCTAGCGGGGGGGCCGACAGATACGCAGTATTTT. Amino acid sequence: CSAPLAGGPTDTQYF.

This clonotype was found many times. The rearrangement links TRBV5-1 to TRBJ2-7; D not resolved. The CDR3 spans 14 residues. Trimming removed 2 bases at V and 5 bases at J, with 14 bases between. Germline V gives CDR1 SGHRS, CDR2 YFSETQ. In nucleotides, the CDR3 is TGCGCCAGCAGCTTAGAAACTCCGCCGAACGAGCAGTACTTC. Protein sequence: CASSLETPPNEQYF.

The J gene is TRBJ1-5, the V gene TRBV3-1, with D perhaps TRBD1 (6 bases). Germline loops: CDR1 LGHDT, CDR2 YNNKEL (reference sequence). The length of the CDR3 is 17 residues. The ends were cut back, 1 base at V and 1 base at J, with 14 bases in the middle. The CDR3 region is CASSQAQQGISNQPQHF. The CDR3 DNA sequence: TGTGCCAGCAGCCAAGCCCAACAGGGAATAAGCAATCAGCCCCAGCATTTT.

This clonotype was recorded only once. The chain has TRBV12-3 or TRBV12-4 and TRBJ2-3; D not certain. The germline V and J ends were trimmed by 3 bases and 6 bases, with 16 bases remaining between them. The CDR3 covers 15 residues. This CDR3 is CASSLFGSPLDTQYF. DNA for the CDR3: TGTGCCAGCAGTTTGTTCGGCAGCCCACTGGATACGCAGTATTTT.

Notes on this clonotype: Compared with germline, one end of the junction differs, possibly owing to a read error. This chain joins TRBV4-1 and TRBJ1-1; D call uncertain. Germline CDR1 reads MGHRA; CDR2 reads YSYEKL. The CDR3 runs to 12 residues. The CDR3, as DNA: TGCGCCAGCAGCCAGGATGACACGGAAGCTTTCTTT. It specifies CASSQDDTEAFF.

The V gene is TRBV12-3 or TRBV12-4, the J gene TRBJ2-2; TRBD1 agrees at 7 bases. The CDR3 contains 17 residues. Trimming cost V 3 bases and J 1 base; bases outside gene matches: 8. The CDR3 loop reads CASSFTRTGLNTGELFF. CDR3 DNA: TGTGCCAGCAGTTTCACCCGGACAGGTCTGAACACCGGGGAGCTGTTTTTT.

The chain carries TRBV6-2 or TRBV6-3 and TRBJ2-1; D is unresolved. This CDR3 region has 15 residues. The germline gives CDR1 MNHEY, CDR2 SVGEGT. Trimming shortened V by 8 bases and J by 2 bases, and 16 bases separated the two germline ends. CDR3 region: CASATPANPYNEQFF. The DNA for the CDR3 is TGTGCCAGCGCCACGCCGGCGAACCCCTACAATGAGCAGTTCTTC.

This sequence joins TRBV11-3 and TRBJ2-3, with 7 bases lining up with TRBD2. This CDR3 is 18 amino acids long. V trimming: 7 bases; J trimming: 10 bases; junction bases outside the gene matches: 26. Germline assignment: CDR1 SGHNT and CDR2 YENEEA. The CDR3 DNA sequence: TGTGCCAGCACCGGCAGGACCACGGCGACAACCCTTGGGAGGGCGCAGTATTTT. Encoded protein: CASTGRTTATTLGRAQYF.